One sample yielded the 17 T cell receptor beta chains listed below, sequenced in a study of CD8+CD57+ T cells in acquired aplastic anemia. Genomic DNA templated the TCR beta VDJ and CDR3 profiling. TCRdb redid the calling of the reads with MiXCR, one entry per CDR3 protein. The sample lists more than 250,000 distinct CDR3 sequences, 56% occurring once. Material: sorted CD4+, CD8+, or CD8+CD57+ T cells (not recorded which) from PBMCs. Receptors originate from a human donor with severe aplastic anemia or a healthy control (not recorded which).

This clonotype was seen just once. The DNA for the CDR3 is TGCAGCCGGGTAGGACAAAGAAAAGAGACCCAGTACTTC. The encoded protein is CSRVGQRKETQYF. The chain carries TRBV29-1 and TRBJ2-5; a weak D match, TRBD1 (5 bases). The CDR3 is made up of 13 amino acids. Germline V gene lookup returns CDR1 SQVTM and CDR2 ANQGSEA. The V gene lost 8 bases and the J gene lost 3 bases, with 16 bases spanning the gap.

This chain uses TRBV5-4 with TRBJ2-3; D perhaps matches TRBD2 (5 bases). Germline assignment: CDR1 SGHNT and CDR2 YYREEE (reference sequence). CDR3 length equals 16 residues. The germline V and J ends were trimmed by 4 bases and 1 base, with 16 bases remaining between them. CDR3 in amino acids: CASSQEPQRGTDTQYF. The CDR3 coding sequence is TGTGCCAGCAGCCAAGAGCCCCAGAGGGGCACAGATACGCAGTATTTT.

This chain connects TRBV7-9 to TRBJ2-5, with 9 bases lining up with TRBD2. Trimming at V came to 5 bases and at J to 4 bases, leaving 14 bases not matched to a gene. Germline V lookup: CDR1 SEHNR, CDR2 FQNEAQ (reference sequence). The CDR3 covers 17 residues. CDR3 in amino acids: CASSLNQGLAGPETQYF. The CDR3 region has the DNA TGTGCCAGCAGCCTTAATCAGGGACTAGCAGGGCCAGAGACCCAGTACTTC.

This clonotype came up a few times. CDR3 in DNA: TGTGCCAGCAGCCGCTATCTGGGGCAGGGTGGAGATTCACCCCTCCACTTT. This gives the protein CASSRYLGQGGDSPLHF. The rearrangement joins TRBV11-2 to TRBJ1-6; possibly TRBD1 for D (5 bases). The ends were cut back, 5 bases at V and 8 bases at J, with 22 bases in the middle. Germline V gene sequence: CDR1 SGHAT, CDR2 FQNNGV. The CDR3 contains 17 residues.

J is TRBJ2-1 and V is TRBV20-1; 9 bases fit TRBD1. The CDR3 spans 17 residues. After removal of 6 bases from V and 2 bases from J, the junction contained 14 bases not matched to a gene. Germline-derived CDR1 and CDR2 are DFQATT and SNEGSKA (reference sequence). CDR3 region: CSATGQGRGYAYNEQFF. The CDR3 nucleotides read TGCAGTGCCACGGGACAGGGTCGGGGGTACGCCTACAATGAGCAGTTCTTC.

V and J are TRBV20-1 and TRBJ2-1, with TRBD2 identical over 10 bases. The CDR3 loop spans 18 amino acids. Germline V gives CDR1 DFQATT, CDR2 SNEGSKA (reference sequence). The J segment lost 5 bases and the V segment lost 3 bases, leaving 16 bases of the junction unmatched. For the CDR3, the DNA is TGCAGTGCTAGGGTCTTCGGCCTAGCGGGGGAGCGGGACAATGAGCAGTTCTTC. Translating it yields CSARVFGLAGERDNEQFF.

This chain uses TRBV20-1 with TRBJ1-6; possibly TRBD1 for D (5 bases). CDR3 length: 14 amino acids. Germline lookup yields CDR1 DFQATT and CDR2 SNEGSKA (reference sequence). Trimming removed 6 bases from V and 8 bases from J, with 17 bases in between. Here the CDR3 DNA reads TGCAGTGCCAGTCGGGTGACAGAGGATTCACCCCTCCACTTT. This codes for CSASRVTEDSPLHF.

This clonotype was found many times. The genes are TRBV19 and TRBJ2-1; D may be TRBD2 (6 bases). Germline CDR1 LNHDA, CDR2 SQIVND (reference sequence). The CDR3 extends over 15 amino acids. The V gene lost 7 bases and the J gene lost 4 bases, with 17 bases spanning the gap. The CDR3 here is CASMEGFFRYNEQFF. The CDR3 coding sequence is TGTGCCAGTATGGAGGGCTTTTTTAGATACAATGAGCAGTTCTTC. Drawing the rest from reference TRBV19 and TRBJ2-1, the complete variable domain is DGGITQSPKYLFRKEGQNVTLSCEQNLNHDAMYWYRQDPGQGLRLIYYSQIVNDFQKGDIAEGYSVSREKKESFPLTVTSAQKNPTAFYLCASMEGFFRYNEQFFGPGTRLTVL.

The V gene is TRBV19, the J gene TRBJ1-5; the match to TRBD1 covers 8 bases. The CDR3 covers 15 residues. The V and J ends lost 7 bases and 1 base, in that order; junction bases with no gene match: 6. CDR1 is LNHDA, CDR2 SQIVND, per germline (reference sequence). DNA of the CDR3: TGTGCCAGTACCCGACAGGGGATGAGCAATCAGCCCCAGCATTTT. Translating gives CASTRQGMSNQPQHF.

The rearrangement uses TRBV5-1 and TRBJ2-1; D may be TRBD1 (6 bases). The CDR3 has 12 residues. V lost 0 bases and J 15 bases, leaving 13 bases between the germline ends. Germline V CDR1 and CDR2: SGHRS, YFSETQ. CDR3 in amino acids: CASSLDTGKRFF. CDR3 nucleotides: TGCGCCAGCAGCTTGGATACAGGGAAGAGGTTCTTC.

This clonotype appeared many times. The CDR3 is CASSYSLGTVYGYTF. For the CDR3, the DNA is TGTGCCAGCAGTTACAGTCTCGGAACGGTCTATGGCTACACCTTC. The chain recombines TRBV6-5 with TRBJ1-2; D ambiguous. There are 15 residues in the CDR3. In germline, CDR1 is MNHEY, CDR2 SVGAGI. V lost 2 bases to trimming and J lost 4 bases, with 14 bases between them.

V usage is TRBV10-3 and J usage is TRBJ1-2; 12 bases map to TRBD1. V lost 2 bases, J lost 8 bases, and 6 bases stayed unmatched. The CDR3 contains 15 residues. The germline CDR1 and CDR2 sequences are ENHRY and SYGVKD. CDR3 loop: CAISEGGTGGFGYTF. The CDR3 DNA is TGTGCCATCAGTGAGGGGGGGACAGGGGGCTTCGGCTACACCTTC.

The sample holds many counts of this clonotype. The chain recombines TRBV19 with TRBJ2-2; D gene ambiguous. Germline CDR1 and CDR2: LNHDA and SQIVND (reference sequence). V lost 3 bases and J lost 0, with 5 bases in between. The CDR3 is 14 residues long. The CDR3 nucleotides are TGTGCCAGTAGTATTTCGGCGAACACCGGGGAGCTGTTTTTT. Protein sequence: CASSISANTGELFF.

The rearrangement joins TRBV9 to TRBJ2-1; 12 bases align to TRBD2. Germline V gene sequence: CDR1 SGDLS, CDR2 YYNGEE. Trimming at V came to 4 bases and at J to 0 bases, leaving 5 bases not matched to a gene. The CDR3 has 17 amino acids. The CDR3 loop is CASSTSGGPRSYNEQFF. CDR3 sequence (DNA): TGTGCCAGCAGCACTAGCGGGGGGCCCCGCTCCTACAATGAGCAGTTCTTC. Full variable domain (remainder filled in from reference TRBV9 and TRBJ2-1): DSGVTQTPKHLITATGQRVTLRCSPRSGDLSVYWYQQSLDQGLQFLIQYYNGEERAKGNILERFSAQQFPDLHSELNLSSLELGDSALYFCASSTSGGPRSYNEQFFGPGTRLTVL.

The chain carries TRBV2 and TRBJ2-7; D might be TRBD1 (6 bases). Germline V gives CDR1 SNHLY, CDR2 FYNNEI. CDR3 length: 12 residues. The V end was cut by 7 bases, the J end by 2 bases, with 9 bases between. The CDR3 reads CASTDRAYEQYF. The CDR3, as DNA: TGTGCCAGCACGGACAGAGCCTACGAGCAGTACTTC.

This clonotype came up many times. V gene TRBV28 combines with J gene TRBJ2-7; D gene uncertain. The CDR3 is 16 residues long. The V end lost 4 bases, the J end lost 0 bases, and 16 bases lay between the germline ends. Germline loops: CDR1 MDHEN, CDR2 SYDVKM. CDR3 residues: CASSSARVGPSYEQYF. The CDR3 DNA reads TGTGCCAGCAGTTCCGCCCGGGTTGGGCCCTCCTACGAGCAGTACTTC. Complete variable domain (other parts from reference TRBV28 and TRBJ2-7): DVKVTQSSRYLVKRTGEKVFLECVQDMDHENMFWYRQDPGLGLRLIYFSYDVKMKEKGDIPEGYSVSREKKERFSLILESASTNQTSMYLCASSSARVGPSYEQYFGPGTRLTVT.

This clonotype was seen a single time. The rearrangement joins TRBV29-1 to TRBJ1-1; D remains unclear. Between the trimmed V and J ends, which lost 1 base and 8 bases, there was a span of 8 bases. Germline V gives CDR1 SQVTM, CDR2 ANQGSEA. The CDR3 is 11 amino acids. CDR3 nucleotides: TGCAGCGTTGAAGGGCTCGGGGAAGCTTTCTTT. Its protein is CSVEGLGEAFF.